The 16 T cell receptor beta chains below were found in one sample sequenced in a study of CD8 T cells in Susac syndrome (dated by TCRdb to the late 2010s). The library came from the immunoSEQ multiplex PCR assay. RNA was extracted with the RNeasy kit and roughly 0.45 to 1 ug was reverse transcribed using random hexamers. Using fastp trimming at Q25 and MiXCR clonotype assembly, TCRdb reanalyzed the public sequencing data and kept in-frame beta chains. CDR3 protein sequences are deduplicated, and each keeps its most common genes and DNA. The sample data list 150,000 to 200,000 distinct CDR3 sequences, and about 91% of these were observed just once. The ten most abundant clones make up approximately 0.073% of the sample. Sequencing was done on a sample of CD4+ T cells from PBMCs. These receptor sequences come from a human donor in good health.

This clonotype was observed a few times. V gene TRBV19 combines with J gene TRBJ2-5; D gene uncertain. The germline V gene encodes CDR1 LNHDA and CDR2 SQIVND (reference sequence). CDR3 length: 13 residues. V shed 5 bases and J shed 2 bases, with 9 bases lying between them. CDR3 residues: CASSAGHQETQYF. The DNA for the CDR3 is TGTGCCAGTAGTGCCGGCCATCAAGAGACCCAGTACTTC.

The CDR3 region has the DNA TGCAGCGTTGAAATAGGCAGGGGGTCTGAAGCTTTCTTT. Its protein product is CSVEIGRGSEAFF. The chain carries TRBV29-1 and TRBJ1-1, with 7 bases aligning to TRBD1. Trimming at V came to 2 bases and at J to 6 bases, leaving 6 bases not matched to a gene. The germline V gene encodes CDR1 SQVTM and CDR2 ANQGSEA. CDR3 length equals 13 residues.

The sample holds one count of this clonotype. The chain links TRBV18 to TRBJ2-6, with D possibly being TRBD1 (6 bases). The CDR3 runs 17 residues. V dropped 0 bases and J dropped 2 bases, with 11 bases sitting between them. Germline V CDR1 and CDR2: KGHSH, LQKENI. The CDR3 is CASSPPDSNTGANVLTF. The CDR3 coding sequence is TGTGCCAGCTCACCACCGGACAGCAACACTGGGGCCAACGTCCTGACTTTC. The full variable domain, completed using reference TRBV18 and TRBJ2-6, is NAGVMQNPRHLVRRRGQEARLRCSPMKGHSHVYWYRQLPEEGLKFMVYLQKENIIDESGMPKERFSAEFPKEGPSILRIQQVVRGDSAAYFCASSPPDSNTGANVLTFGAGSRLTVL.

The chain combines TRBV6-5 with TRBJ2-7; unclear D gene. V was shortened by 0 bases and J by 6 bases, with 24 bases between the two germline ends. The CDR3 sequence is 18 residues long. Germline loops: CDR1 MNHEY, CDR2 SVGAGI. DNA of the CDR3: TGTGCCAGCAGTTACTCGAGGTCATCTGGACCCCTGAGTACCGAGCAGTACTTC. Encoded protein: CASSYSRSSGPLSTEQYF.

The chain is built from TRBV14 and TRBJ1-1, with 10 bases that match TRBD1. The CDR3 loop spans 16 amino acids. V dropped 1 base and J dropped 4; count of bases not matched to a gene: 6. Germline values: CDR1 SGHDN, CDR2 FVKESK. This CDR3 reads CASSQGFRTGGTEAFF. As DNA, the CDR3 is TGTGCCAGCAGCCAAGGGTTCAGGACAGGGGGCACTGAAGCTTTCTTT.

V gene TRBV3-1 combines with J gene TRBJ2-7; the D is unclear. The CDR3 length is 12 residues. Germline V gene lookup returns CDR1 LGHDT and CDR2 YNNKEL (reference sequence). V gave up 0 bases and J gave up 6 bases, with 6 bases separating them. The CDR3 DNA reads as TGTGCCAGCAGCCAAGATCTGGTCGAGCAGTACTTC. Translating gives CASSQDLVEQYF.

This clonotype turned up a few times. The rearrangement links TRBV6-2 or TRBV6-3 to TRBJ2-7, with TRBD2 matching over 7 bases. Germline assignment: CDR1 MNHEY and CDR2 SVGEGT. The CDR3 spans 16 residues. V lost 10 bases and J lost 2; bases outside the gene matches: 17. CDR3 in amino acids: CATKNQGGSRPYEQYF. Written as DNA, the CDR3 is TGTGCCACCAAAAATCAGGGCGGGAGTCGTCCCTACGAGCAGTACTTC.

On this clonotype: One junction end disagrees with the germline gene, perhaps due to a read error. The chain carries TRBV7-2 and TRBJ2-3, with TRBD1 identical over 10 bases. The V gene's germline CDR1 is SGHTA and CDR2 FQGNSA. CDR3 length: 13 amino acids. In DNA form, the CDR3 reads TGTGCCAGCAGCTTAGGAATGGGACAGGGGAACAATTTT. Translation gives CASSLGMGQGNNF.

This rearrangement joins TRBV23-1 to TRBJ1-6; D ambiguous. TRBV23-1 is an open reading frame whose function is uncertain. The V and J ends lost 1 base and 5 bases respectively, with 9 bases between them. The CDR3 has 15 amino acids. The CDR3 DNA reads TGCGCCAGCAGTCAATGGTCCCGAAATAATTCACCCCTCCACTTT. This sequence encodes CASSQWSRNNSPLHF.

The J gene is TRBJ1-2, the V gene TRBV29-1; D ambiguous. V was cut by 0 bases and J by 6 bases, with 8 bases left in between. CDR3 length: 12 amino acids. CDR1 is SQVTM and CDR2 is ANQGSEA in the germline V gene. This CDR3 reads CSVEEVGDGYTF. The DNA for the CDR3 is TGCAGCGTTGAAGAGGTCGGGGATGGCTACACCTTC.

The J gene is TRBJ2-2, the V gene TRBV28; possibly TRBD1 for D (6 bases). The CDR3 is made up of 15 amino acids. CDR1 is MDHEN and CDR2 is SYDVKM in the germline V gene. V shed 5 bases and J shed 4 bases, with 14 bases lying between them. CDR3 amino acids: CASSPLRGTTGELFF. In nucleotides, the CDR3 is TGTGCCAGCAGTCCGCTGAGGGGGACCACCGGGGAGCTGTTTTTT.

This clonotype has only one observation. CDR3 in amino acids: CSVEETSGRYEQYF. In nucleotides, the CDR3 is TGCAGCGTTGAAGAGACTAGCGGGCGCTACGAGCAGTACTTC. The rearrangement links TRBV29-1 to TRBJ2-7, with 10 bases aligning to TRBD2. This CDR3 is built from 14 residues. The germline V gene has CDR1 SQVTM and CDR2 ANQGSEA. The V and J ends lost 0 bases and 3 bases, in that order; junction bases with no gene match: 2.

The J gene is TRBJ1-4, the V gene TRBV7-9; TRBD1 might be the D (5 bases). This CDR3 contains 14 residues. The V gene lost 4 bases and the J gene lost 5 bases, with 11 bases spanning the gap. CDR1 and CDR2 from the germline V gene are SEHNR and FQNEAQ (reference sequence). The CDR3 DNA is TGTGCCAGCAGCTACCAGGGAGGGAATGAAAAACTGTTTTTT. It translates to CASSYQGGNEKLFF.

The chain couples TRBV7-9 to TRBJ2-1, with 8 positions matching TRBD2. CDR3 length: 16 amino acids. V lost 5 bases and J lost 10; bases outside the gene matches: 16. The germline CDR1 and CDR2 sequences are SEHNR and FQNEAQ (reference sequence). CDR3 nucleotides: TGTGCCAGCAGCCCCGGGAGCGGGAGACGGACGCGGGAGCAGTTCTTC. Its protein product is CASSPGSGRRTREQFF.

The rearrangement uses TRBV20-1 and TRBJ2-7; 10 nucleotides line up with TRBD2. V was clipped by 8 bases and J by 2 bases; unmatched bases: 9. CDR3 length: 14 residues. CDR1 and CDR2 from the germline V gene are DFQATT and SNEGSKA (reference sequence). This CDR3 is CSTPRTSGTYEQYF. Written as DNA, the CDR3 is TGCAGTACACCCCGGACTAGCGGAACCTACGAGCAGTACTTC.

V gene TRBV6-2 or TRBV6-3 combines with J gene TRBJ2-3; D is undetermined. The CDR3 sequence is 14 residues long. The germline V gene encodes CDR1 MNHEY and CDR2 SVGEGT. Trimming pared 6 bases from V and 0 bases from J, leaving 10 bases between. The CDR3: CASRTRTSTDTQYF. CDR3 in DNA: TGTGCCAGCAGAACCCGGACCAGCACAGATACGCAGTATTTT.